One TCR beta chain is described in this entry. Antigen specificity is unknown. This sample is part of a study of T cell repertoires in cytomegalovirus infection. Study context: CMV epitopes, recently identified HLA-C-restricted and well-studied HLA-B-restricted, were used. In public TCR beta signatures, there were indications of both CMV infection and matching HLA type.

TCRdb called the reads again in MiXCR, with one record for every CDR3 protein. The sample carries under 95,000 distinct CDR3 sequences, about half recorded once. Germline CDR1 and CDR2: SGHAT and FQNNGV. CDR3 size: 18 residues. V was pared by 2 bases and J by 8 bases, with 9 bases of the junction left unmatched. The receptor's source is a human donor in good health (CMV status not recorded). Some clones in this sample may be carry-over from other donors' samples. The sequencing here drew on CD8+ T cells from cultured PBMCs, taken from culture after CMV antigen stimulation. The chain couples TRBV11-2 to TRBJ2-1; 16 nucleotides agree with TRBD2. The CDR3 is CASSLPPGTSGRADEQFF. CDR3 coding DNA: TGTGCCAGCAGCTTACCTCCGGGGACTAGCGGGAGGGCTGATGAGCAGTTCTTC.